This T cell receptor (delta chain) was found in a study of fetal and pediatric gammadelta thymocytes (dated by TCRdb to 2022 to 2024). About the full investigation: To strengthen a single-cell study of gammadelta thymocyte development, the researchers used bulk gammadelta thymocyte repertoires that mixed previously published data with newly generated, unpublished data. Bulk TCR repertoire data were added to increase subject numbers and strengthen the CDR3 publicity analysis. In total, the bulk gammadelta thymocyte repertoire set covered 10 or so subjects, made up of 7 pediatric thymus donors and 3 fetal thymus donors. Previously published data (refs 27,28) and unpublished data were combined in the bulk gammadelta thymocyte repertoires. Results the study describes overall, beyond this receptor: Fetal gammadelta thymocyte repertoires were previously reported to be enriched for TRDV2, TRGV8 and TRGV9 usage, low N additions and public CDR3s compared with post-natal repertoires.

The germline V and J ends show losses of 1 base and 0 bases respectively, and no gene match explains 10 bases of the junction. The CDR3 covers 17 residues, taking in both the cysteine and the phenylalanine. Just the 51-base CDR3 DNA is kept, in frame starting at base 1. CDR1 and CDR2, looked up from the germline V gene, are GEAIGNYY and EKD. For staining, thymocytes received Zombie NIR viability dye along with antibodies against CD3 (UCHT1), TCRgammadelta (11F2), TCRVgamma9 (IMMU360) and TCRVdelta2 (IMMU389). Bulk TRD and TRG CDR3 repertoires were produced separately from sorted Vgamma9Vdelta2 and nonVgamma9Vdelta2 gammadelta thymocytes taken from human fetal and pediatric thymuses. Children undergoing cardiac surgery in Belgium were the source of the pediatric thymus tissue. The pediatric thymus donors included in the study ranged in age from about 1 to 12 years. As previously described, thymic cell suspensions were prepared from both fetal and post-natal thymuses. Vgamma9Vdelta2 thymocytes were sorted as cells that were CD3+ gammadeltaTCR+ Vgamma9+ Vdelta2+. Cell sorting was done on a FACS Aria III cell sorter (BD Biosciences).

Notes on this clone: The antigen it binds to is not known. The likely explanation is a read error, given a far larger clone one base away. The same CDR3 is also encoded by other DNA sequences in this sample.

Sequencing used an Illumina MiSeq. Concerning the study's data processing: For the publicity analysis, the Vgamma9Vdelta2 and nonVgamma9Vdelta2 bulk CDR3 files from each subject were merged to form one combined repertoire per subject. CDR3 publicity was scored from 0 to 19 by checking each amino acid sequence across 9 single-cell datasets and 10 bulk repertoires, using base R and dplyr. TCRdb reprocessed the public reads with the caller CATT; rows with the same DNA were merged afterwards. The V and J calls here are based on TCRdb, not the publication. The sample table lists about 910 delta-chain clones, 51% of them with a count of one. The top ten clones comprise 14% of the sample.

The receptor's source is a child who underwent cardiac surgery and was recorded as healthy. The chain links TRDV2 with TRDJ1; TRDD3 matches 7 bases in the middle. Sequencing was done on a sample of Vgamma9Vdelta2 gamma-delta T cells from the thymus. According to the study, the label for this sample's cell subset or site signals: sorted CD3+gammadeltaTCR+Vgamma9+Vdelta2+ thymocytes. The CDR3 loop reads CACDTVLGQTYTDKLIF. The nucleotide sequence reads as follows: TGTGCCTGTGACACAGTACTGGGGCAAACGTACACCGATAAACTCATCTTT.